Listed below are T cell receptor beta chains from one sample, sequenced in a study of shared clonotypes between healthy human individuals. The method was immunoSEQ multiplex PCR; TCRdb's version includes in-frame clones alone and lacks a portion of them. Among about 2,200,000 clones, approximately 94% were seen once, and the ten largest hold approximately 1.7%. Input material: naive CD8+ T cells from PBMCs. The origin of the receptors is a man aged 18 to 30 in good health. Some clones in this sample may be carry-over from other donors' samples. The CDR3 runs from the conserved cysteine through the conserved F or W. The D gene is left open where the match is weak. Clone size is not always given. Where it is, it says once, few, many or a class for expanded clones.

D,size,V,J,DNA,CDR3
.,.,TRBV4-1,TRBJ2-7,TGCGCCAGCAGCCAAGATCACTCCTTCTCCTACGAGCAGTACTTC,CASSQDHSFSYEQYF
TRBD1,.,TRBV10-3,TRBJ1-2,TGTGCCATCAAACCGGGACAGTGGGGCTATGGCTACACCTTC,CAIKPGQWGYGYTF
.,.,TRBV7-6,TRBJ2-5,TGTGCCAGCAGCCGAGATCGTTTGGCTGTAAACCAAGAGACCCAGTACTTC,CASSRDRLAVNQETQYF
TRBD1,few,TRBV7-9,TRBJ1-1,TGTGCCAGCAGCTCGCCGGGACAGGAAGGCTTTGCCACTGAAGCTTTCTTT,CASSSPGQEGFATEAFF
.,.,TRBV5-1,TRBJ1-2,TGCGCCAGCAGCTTCTATCAGGGTTACTATGGCTACACCTTC,CASSFYQGYYGYTF
TRBD2,.,TRBV27,TRBJ2-1,TGTGCCAGCAGTTTATTAGCGGGAACTTACAATGAGCAGTTCTTC,CASSLLAGTYNEQFF
TRBD1,.,TRBV9,TRBJ2-2,TGTGCCAGCAGCGCAGGGACAGGGAACACCGGGGAGCTGTTTTTT,CASSAGTGNTGELFF
TRBD2,.,TRBV29-1,TRBJ2-7,TGCAGCGTCAGACTAGCGGGAGAACTGCGTGCGGTCGGGGAGCAGTACTTC,CSVRLAGELRAVGEQYF
.,.,TRBV10-2,TRBJ2-7,TGCGCCAGCAGAGCCGTCCCCTACGAGCAGTACTTC,CASRAVPYEQYF
TRBD2,.,TRBV29-1,TRBJ2-1,TGCAGCGTTGAATATTGGACTAGCGGGAGAGGCAATGAGCAGTTCTTC,CSVEYWTSGRGNEQFF
TRBD2,.,TRBV30,TRBJ2-2,TGTGCCTGGAGGGGTAGCGGGAGCTACACCGGGGAGCTGTTTTTT,CAWRGSGSYTGELFF